One sample yielded the 21 T cell receptor beta chains listed below, sequenced in a study of cytomegalovirus exposure and HLA in healthy donors (dated by TCRdb to about 2017). The library was produced with the immunoSEQ multiplex PCR assay. Sourced from immuneACCESS, this table was stored by TCRdb with only in-frame sequences that have V and J called. A share of the clones is absent; for the studies checked, an unresolved V gene accounts for under half, and the remainder has no known explanation. The sample table records about 160,000 clones; about 90% of these occur just once. The ten largest clonotypes hold 4.5% to 7% of the sample. Sequenced: PBMCs. The receptors stem from a woman under 40 in good health and CMV-seronegative.

The V gene is TRBV6-1, the J gene TRBJ1-4; no reliable D call. The germline CDR1 and CDR2 sequences are MNHNS and SASEGT. This CDR3 is 13 amino acids long. Trimming shortened V by 0 bases and J by 5 bases, and 4 bases separated the two germline ends. The CDR3 sequence is CASSEARNEKLFF. In nucleotides, the CDR3 is TGTGCCAGCAGTGAAGCCAGGAATGAAAAACTGTTTTTT.

The chain employs TRBV7-2 and TRBJ1-1; a weak D match, TRBD1 (5 bases). The germline V gene encodes CDR1 SGHTA and CDR2 FQGNSA. The length of the CDR3 is 17 residues. Deletions cut 2 bases from V and 5 bases from J, with 21 bases between. The chain's CDR3 is CASSLSGGTSGRTEAFF. For the CDR3, the DNA is TGTGCCAGCAGCTTATCCGGGGGGACCTCTGGGAGGACTGAAGCTTTCTTT. The full variable domain, completed using reference TRBV7-2 and TRBJ1-1, is GAGVSQSPSNKVTEKGKDVELRCDPISGHTALYWYRQSLGQGLEFLIYFQGNSAPDKSGLPSDRFSAERTGGSVSTLTIQRTQQEDSAVYLCASSLSGGTSGRTEAFFGQGTRLTVV.

The rearrangement joins TRBV6-1 to TRBJ1-6; weak D call: TRBD1 (5 bases). This CDR3 is built from 13 residues. The germline V gene has CDR1 MNHNS and CDR2 SASEGT. Trimming stripped 8 bases from V and 14 bases from J, with 19 bases between. This chain's CDR3 is CASGRDGASSLHF. CDR3 coding DNA: TGTGCCAGCGGAAGGGACGGCGCGTCGTCCCTCCACTTT.

The count of this clone is one. The V call is TRBV19, the J call TRBJ1-2; 12 bases agree with TRBD1. Looked up from germline, CDR1 is LNHDA and CDR2 is SQIVND (reference sequence). The V segment lost 9 bases and the J segment 2 bases; nucleotides outside the gene matches: 16. CDR3 length equals 18 residues. This CDR3 is CASNLHPGTGGTNYGYTF. In nucleotides, the CDR3 is TGTGCCAGCAACCTACACCCCGGGACAGGGGGCACCAACTATGGCTACACCTTC.

The chain combines TRBV7-3 with TRBJ2-1; possible D gene TRBD2, 6 bases. The CDR3 has 14 amino acids. V lost 3 bases and J 2 bases, leaving 8 bases between the germline ends. Per the germline V gene, CDR1 is SGHTA and CDR2 is FQGTGA. CDR3 coding DNA: TGTGCCAGCAGCTTGACGGGAGCCTACAATGAGCAGTTCTTC. Protein: CASSLTGAYNEQFF.

J is TRBJ2-5 and V is TRBV7-9; 9 nucleotides agree with TRBD2. The germline V gene encodes CDR1 SEHNR and CDR2 FQNEAQ (reference sequence). The CDR3 sequence is 14 residues long. The junction had 2 bases not matched to a gene; V was cut back by 4 bases and J by 2 bases. CDR3 amino acids: CASSSTSGQETQYF. The CDR3 coding sequence is TGTGCCAGCAGCTCGACTAGCGGACAAGAGACCCAGTACTTC.

This chain connects TRBV7-2 to TRBJ1-1; 7 nucleotides match TRBD1. This CDR3 has 15 residues. Losses at the gene ends were 3 bases for V and 6 bases for J; bases not matched to a gene: 10. Germline V gene data show CDR1 as SGHTA and CDR2 as FQGNSA. CDR3 region: CASSFDRAIGSEAFF. CDR3 nucleotides: TGTGCCAGCAGCTTCGACAGGGCGATAGGGTCTGAAGCTTTCTTT.

The CDR3 region is CASSLPRAGQETQYF. CDR3 nucleotides: TGTGCCAGCAGTTTACCCCGGGCCGGGCAAGAGACCCAGTACTTC. The V gene is TRBV28, the J gene TRBJ2-5; D is uncertain. The CDR3 loop spans 15 amino acids. The ends were cut back, 2 bases at V and 2 bases at J, with 12 bases in the middle. Germline CDR1 is MDHEN and CDR2 is SYDVKM. Full variable domain (rest looked up from reference TRBV28 and TRBJ2-5): DVKVTQSSRYLVKRTGEKVFLECVQDMDHENMFWYRQDPGLGLRLIYFSYDVKMKEKGDIPEGYSVSREKKERFSLILESASTNQTSMYLCASSLPRAGQETQYFGPGTRLLVL.

The chain couples TRBV21-1 to TRBJ1-6; the table calls TRBD1, which could not be checked here. TRBV21-1 is listed as a pseudogene. CDR3 size: 12 residues. In nucleotides, the CDR3 is TGTGCCGGCGACAGGTTCGGGTCACCCCTCCACTTT. Residues: CAGDRFGSPLHF.

V is TRBV5-1 and J is TRBJ2-7, with TRBD1 as a possible D gene (7 bases). The CDR3 extends over 15 amino acids. Germline loops: CDR1 SGHRS, CDR2 YFSETQ. V was pared by 0 bases and J by 5 bases, with 15 bases between. CDR3 region: CASSLAGRGVDEQYF. In DNA, the CDR3 is TGCGCCAGCAGCTTGGCCGGCAGGGGGGTTGACGAGCAGTACTTC. Looking up the rest from reference TRBV5-1 and TRBJ2-7 gives the full variable domain: KAGVTQTPRYLIKTRGQQVTLSCSPISGHRSVSWYQQTPGQGLQFLFEYFSETQRNKGNFPGRFSGRQFSNSRSEMNVSTLELGDSALYLCASSLAGRGVDEQYFGPGTRLTVT.

The chain couples TRBV6-1 to TRBJ1-1; D uncertain. Trimming left V 5 bases short and J 0 bases short, with 4 bases between. In germline, CDR1 is MNHNS, CDR2 SASEGT. The CDR3 has 12 residues. CDR3 sequence reads: CASSYVNTEAFF. DNA for the CDR3: TGTGCCAGCAGTTATGTGAACACTGAAGCTTTCTTT.

The chain is built from TRBV4-1 and TRBJ1-5, with D possibly being TRBD1 (5 bases). Germline V CDR1 and CDR2: MGHRA, YSYEKL. Deletions cut 3 bases from V and 2 bases from J, with 11 bases between. The CDR3 has 15 amino acids. The CDR3 is CASSHRVDGNQPQHF. In nucleotides, the CDR3 is TGCGCCAGCAGCCACAGGGTCGACGGCAATCAGCCCCAGCATTTT.

The V call is TRBV30, the J call TRBJ1-5, with D possibly matching TRBD1 (5 bases). This CDR3 contains 13 residues. The germline V gene has CDR1 GTSNPN and CDR2 SVGIG (reference sequence). V was trimmed by 1 base and J by 5 bases, leaving 9 bases between them. Written as DNA, the CDR3 is TGTGCCTGGAGTGGGGGCAGCCATCAGCCCCAGCATTTT. Translating gives CAWSGGSHQPQHF. Drawing the rest from reference TRBV30 and TRBJ1-5, the complete variable domain is SQTIHQWPATLVQPVGSPLSLECTVEGTSNPNLYWYRQAAGRGLQLLFYSVGIGQISSEVPQNLSASRPQDRQFILSSKKLLLSDSGFYLCAWSGGSHQPQHFGDGTRLSIL.

The chain carries TRBV5-8 and TRBJ2-2; 10 bases map to TRBD2. With 4 bases clipped from V and 0 bases from J, the junction kept 3 bases outside the gene matches. Germline assignment: CDR1 SGHTS and CDR2 YDEGEE. The length of the CDR3 is 16 residues. The CDR3 DNA reads as TGTGCCAGCAGCAAGGGGACTAGCGCGAACACCGGGGAGCTGTTTTTT. It specifies CASSKGTSANTGELFF.

The chain employs TRBV9 and TRBJ2-7; 7 nucleotides line up with TRBD1. CDR1 and CDR2 from the germline V gene are SGDLS and YYNGEE. Trimming removed 3 bases from V and 3 bases from J; junction bases left unmatched: 6. The CDR3 has 14 residues. CDR3 nucleotide sequence: TGTGCCAGCAGCGACCCCCGGACAGGCTACGAGCAGTACTTC. It codes for CASSDPRTGYEQYF.

This chain links TRBV18 with TRBJ2-2, with D perhaps TRBD1 or TRBD2 (6 bases each). Germline-derived CDR1 and CDR2 are KGHSH and LQKENI. The CDR3 totals 15 residues. Trimming took off 4 bases at V and 3 bases at J, with 12 bases between the two ends. The CDR3 DNA is TGTGCCAGCTCACGGGGGGCGGCGGACACCGGGGAGCTGTTTTTT. This codes for CASSRGAADTGELFF.

The rearrangement joins TRBV7-9 to TRBJ1-4; a possible D gene is TRBD1 (5 bases). The germline V gene has CDR1 SEHNR and CDR2 FQNEAQ (reference sequence). The CDR3 extends over 17 amino acids. V was shortened by 5 bases and J by 4 bases, with 20 bases between the two germline ends. In DNA, the CDR3 is TGTGCCAGCAGCGAATGGACGTGGGCAGGGAGTAATGAAAAACTGTTTTTT. As protein: CASSEWTWAGSNEKLFF.

The V call is TRBV19, the J call TRBJ2-1, with TRBD1 matching over 7 bases. The germline gives CDR1 LNHDA, CDR2 SQIVND (reference sequence). The CDR3 extends over 15 amino acids. The V gene end was trimmed by 1 base and the J gene end by 2 bases; junction bases not matched to a gene: 2. CDR3 DNA sequence: TGTGCCAGTAGTATAGCCGGGACAGCCTACAATGAGCAGTTCTTC. It translates to CASSIAGTAYNEQFF.

V and J are TRBV6-1 and TRBJ2-2; D perhaps matches TRBD1 (6 bases). V gave up 3 bases and J gave up 5 bases, with 13 bases separating them. Germline values: CDR1 MNHNS, CDR2 SASEGT. CDR3 length equals 15 residues. CDR3 amino acids: CASSEGAFGTGELFF. CDR3 DNA: TGTGCCAGCAGTGAGGGGGCCTTCGGGACCGGGGAGCTGTTTTTT.

The V gene is TRBV6-1, the J gene TRBJ2-1; possibly TRBD1 for D (6 bases). The CDR3 loop spans 16 amino acids. CDR1 MNHNS and CDR2 SASEGT come from the germline V gene. With 0 bases removed from V and 0 bases from J, the gap between germline ends came to 9 bases. The CDR3 reads CASSEAQGSSYNEQFF. For the CDR3, the DNA is TGTGCCAGCAGTGAAGCACAGGGTAGCTCCTACAATGAGCAGTTCTTC.

The chain combines TRBV4-2 with TRBJ1-2; the match to TRBD1 covers 9 bases. The CDR3 runs to 15 residues. Germline CDR1 reads LGHNA; CDR2 reads YNFKEQ. The ends lost 2 bases at V and 5 bases at J; junction bases unmatched: 6. CDR3 sequence (DNA): TGTGCCAGCAGCCAACCGGAGACAGGGGGGTATGGCTACACCTTC. Amino acids: CASSQPETGGYGYTF.